Below are 25 T cell receptor beta chains sequenced from a single sample in a study of blood T cell repertoires in COVID-19. Libraries were prepared by immunoSEQ multiplex PCR; TCRdb keeps only in-frame clonotypes and omits some of them. The table shows approximately 500,000 clones, with less than 90% occurring only once. What was sequenced was peripheral blood. These receptors all stem from a woman between 45 and 65 years old with COVID-19, enrolled during active disease.

V is TRBV7-2 and J is TRBJ2-7; D possibly corresponds to TRBD2 (6 bases). Germline assignment: CDR1 SGHTA and CDR2 FQGNSA. The CDR3 loop spans 13 amino acids. The ends were cut back, 2 bases at V and 13 bases at J, with 18 bases in the middle. CDR3 protein: CASSLRLEGVGYF. In DNA form, the CDR3 reads TGTGCCAGCAGCTTAAGGTTGGAGGGAGTCGGATACTTC. Supplemented by reference TRBV7-2 and TRBJ2-7, the full variable domain reads GAGVSQSPSNKVTEKGKDVELRCDPISGHTALYWYRQSLGQGLEFLIYFQGNSAPDKSGLPSDRFSAERTGGSVSTLTIQRTQQEDSAVYLCASSLRLEGVGYFGPGTRLTVT.

The rearrangement uses TRBV5-1 and TRBJ1-3; D not resolved. This CDR3 spans 14 amino acids. The V end lost 0 bases, the J end lost 0 bases, and 4 bases lay between the germline ends. Germline lookup yields CDR1 SGHRS and CDR2 YFSETQ. CDR3 protein: CASSLDGSGNTIYF. Here the CDR3 DNA reads TGCGCCAGCAGCTTGGACGGCTCTGGAAACACCATATATTTT.

V is TRBV7-6 and J is TRBJ1-2, with 7 bases that match TRBD1. The CDR3 sequence is 13 residues long. Germline V CDR1 and CDR2: SGHVS, FNYEAQ. V was clipped by 5 bases and J by 6 bases; unmatched bases: 6. For the CDR3, the DNA is TGTGCCAGCAGCCCCGACAGGGATCATGGCTACACCTTC. Protein sequence: CASSPDRDHGYTF.

The rearrangement links TRBV25-1 to TRBJ1-1; TRBD1 agrees at 7 bases. After removal of 5 bases from V and 5 bases from J, the junction contained 8 bases not matched to a gene. The CDR3 spans 14 residues. The germline gives CDR1 MGHDK, CDR2 SYGVNS. CDR3 amino acids: CASSSTGENTEAFF. CDR3 bases: TGTGCCAGCAGTTCCACAGGGGAAAATACTGAAGCTTTCTTT.

This chain uses TRBV9 with TRBJ2-1, with 11 bases that match TRBD2. Germline values: CDR1 SGDLS, CDR2 YYNGEE. V trimming: 3 bases; J trimming: 8 bases; junction bases outside the gene matches: 4. The CDR3 runs to 14 residues. The CDR3, as DNA: TGTGCCAGCAGCGCGGGACTAGCGGACGATGAGCAGTTCTTC. Its protein is CASSAGLADDEQFF.

This chain connects TRBV5-1 to TRBJ1-1; the match to TRBD1 covers 8 bases. Germline lookup yields CDR1 SGHRS and CDR2 YFSETQ. The CDR3 length is 15 residues. V was pared by 4 bases and J by 5 bases, with 10 bases of the junction left unmatched. CDR3 nucleotides: TGCGCCAGCAGCCTAGGACAGGGAGGTGGAACTGAAGCTTTCTTT. Protein sequence: CASSLGQGGGTEAFF.

The V gene is TRBV6-6, the J gene TRBJ1-1; D ambiguous. This CDR3 region has 14 residues. The germline V and J ends were trimmed by 3 bases and 1 base, with 9 bases remaining between them. Germline V gene data show CDR1 as MNHNY and CDR2 as SVGAGI (reference sequence). This CDR3 reads CASSYRGGNTEAFF. The CDR3, as DNA: TGTGCCAGCAGTTATCGGGGAGGGAACACTGAAGCTTTCTTT.

The V call is TRBV5-4, the J call TRBJ2-5; 7 bases map to TRBD1. CDR1 is SGHNT and CDR2 is YYREEE in the germline V gene (reference sequence). With 0 bases clipped from V and 4 bases from J, the junction kept 6 bases outside the gene matches. There are 15 residues in the CDR3. For the CDR3, the DNA is TGTGCCAGCAGCTTGGCCCGACAGGGACGAGAGACCCAGTACTTC. Its translation is CASSLARQGRETQYF.

The chain combines TRBV5-1 with TRBJ1-1, with D possibly matching TRBD1 (5 bases). Deletions cut 0 bases from V and 1 base from J, with 16 bases between. The CDR3 is 17 residues long. Germline V gene lookup returns CDR1 SGHRS and CDR2 YFSETQ. This chain's CDR3 is CASSLGTGGRENTEAFF. CDR3 DNA: TGCGCCAGCAGCTTGGGAACGGGCGGCAGGGAGAACACTGAAGCTTTCTTT.

This rearrangement joins TRBV7-7 to TRBJ1-1; D gene unclear. The CDR3 runs 16 residues. V gave up 1 base and J gave up 4 bases, with 16 bases separating them. Germline loops: CDR1 SSHAT, CDR2 FNYEAQ (reference sequence). This chain's CDR3 is CASSLDPRPLSTEAFF. CDR3 nucleotides: TGTGCCAGCAGCTTAGACCCCCGCCCCCTCAGCACTGAAGCTTTCTTT.

The genes are TRBV28 and TRBJ2-3; 11 nucleotides match TRBD2. The CDR3 contains 14 residues. Looked up from germline, CDR1 is MDHEN and CDR2 is SYDVKM. Unmatched junction bases numbered 5, after V lost 8 bases and J lost 4 bases. Here the CDR3 reads CASRLTSGADTQYF. The CDR3 DNA reads TGTGCCAGCCGCCTGACTAGCGGGGCAGATACGCAGTATTTT.

The rearrangement uses TRBV3-1 (or the pseudogene TRBV3-2) and TRBJ2-5, with 9 bases matching TRBD2. CDR3 length: 15 residues. With V trimmed by 4 bases and J by 4 bases, 7 bases remained unmatched. Germline V CDR1 and CDR2: LGHDT, YNNKEL (reference sequence). The CDR3 coding sequence is TGTGCCAGCAGCCGCGGGGGGGCTAGTCGAGAGACCCAGTACTTC. This translates into CASSRGGASRETQYF.

The chain is built from TRBV4-2 and TRBJ2-5, with D possibly being TRBD1 (6 bases). This CDR3 has 17 residues. V was pared by 0 bases and J by 5 bases, with 19 bases between. From germline, CDR1 is LGHNA and CDR2 YNFKEQ. Written as DNA, the CDR3 is TGTGCCAGCAGCCAAGATGGACCGGGACAATGGGAGGAGACCCAGTACTTC. As protein: CASSQDGPGQWEETQYF.

This rearrangement joins TRBV28 to TRBJ2-7, with a weak D call TRBD1 (6 bases). This CDR3 comprises 14 residues. Trimming pared 4 bases from V and 4 bases from J, leaving 14 bases between. CDR1 MDHEN and CDR2 SYDVKM come from the germline V gene. CDR3: CASSSVGTLYEQYF. The CDR3, as DNA: TGTGCCAGCAGTTCAGTCGGGACACTTTACGAGCAGTACTTC.

This rearrangement joins TRBV11-2 to TRBJ2-7; D gene uncertain. The CDR3 extends over 15 amino acids. Germline CDR1 SGHAT, CDR2 FQNNGV. Trimming removed 1 base at V and 1 base at J, with 11 bases between. CDR3 in amino acids: CASSLGGPSSYEQYF. CDR3 sequence (DNA): TGTGCCAGCAGCTTAGGTGGCCCCTCTTCCTACGAGCAGTACTTC.

The V gene is TRBV7-9, the J gene TRBJ2-1, with 10 bases matching TRBD1. CDR3 length: 13 residues. CDR1 and CDR2 from the germline V gene are SEHNR and FQNEAQ (reference sequence). After removal of 11 bases from V and 3 bases from J, the junction contained 4 bases not matched to a gene. The CDR3 DNA reads TGTGCCGGGACAGGGGTCTACTACAATGAGCAGTTCTTC. This sequence encodes CAGTGVYYNEQFF. The full variable domain, with the rest looked up from reference TRBV7-9 and TRBJ2-1, is DTGVSQNPRHKITKRGQNVTFRCDPISEHNRLYWYRQTLGQGPEFLTYFQNEAQLEKSRLLSDRFSAERPKGSFSTLEIQRTEQGDSAMYLCAGTGVYYNEQFFGPGTRLTVL.

This chain connects TRBV24-1 to TRBJ2-5; tentative D call: TRBD2 (6 bases). V was trimmed by 9 bases and J by 5 bases, leaving 24 bases between them. Germline CDR1 and CDR2: KGHDR and SFDVKD. This CDR3 spans 16 amino acids. The CDR3 coding sequence is TGTGCCACCGGCCAGGAGGGCCTTGGAGGGTTTGAGACCCAGTACTTC. This gives the protein CATGQEGLGGFETQYF.

The gene calls are TRBV10-3 and TRBJ2-7, with D maybe TRBD2 (5 bases). Between the trimmed V and J ends, which lost 4 bases and 3 bases, there was a span of 13 bases. The CDR3 covers 14 residues. Germline V gene sequence: CDR1 ENHRY, CDR2 SYGVKD. The CDR3: CAISGTPSGYEQYF. The CDR3 DNA is TGTGCCATCAGTGGGACTCCCAGTGGCTACGAGCAGTACTTC.

This clone was observed a single time. V and J are TRBV9 and TRBJ1-1; D possibly corresponds to TRBD1 (6 bases). The V and J ends lost 4 bases and 0 bases respectively, with 19 bases between them. Germline CDR1 and CDR2: SGDLS and YYNGEE. The CDR3 sequence is 17 residues long. Written as DNA, the CDR3 is TGTGCCAGCAGCCCCACGGGCAGGGGATTCATGAACACTGAAGCTTTCTTT. It encodes CASSPTGRGFMNTEAFF.

This rearrangement joins TRBV5-6 to TRBJ2-1; TRBD1 agrees at 7 bases. This CDR3 comprises 16 residues. CDR1 SGHDT and CDR2 YYEEEE come from the germline V gene. V lost 2 bases to trimming and J lost 7 bases; unmatched junction nucleotides: 12. CDR3 bases: TGTGCCAGCAGCTTTCCCCGTAGAGGGGGCGGGAATGAGCAGTTCTTC. The encoded protein is CASSFPRRGGGNEQFF.

The chain carries TRBV7-9 and TRBJ1-3; a possible D gene is TRBD1 (6 bases). The CDR3 spans 15 residues. The germline V and J ends were trimmed by 1 base and 8 bases, with 15 bases remaining between them. Germline CDR1 reads SEHNR; CDR2 reads FQNEAQ (reference sequence). The CDR3 sequence is CASSLGSGDTDTIYF. Here the CDR3 DNA reads TGTGCCAGCAGCTTAGGTAGTGGGGACACGGACACCATATATTTT.

CDR3 in amino acids: CASSKRRGGANLEGTDTQYF. CDR3 nucleotides: TGTGCCAGCAGCAAACGGCGCGGGGGGGCCAATTTAGAGGGCACAGATACGCAGTATTTT. The chain links TRBV21-1 to TRBJ2-3; TRBD2 reflects the table's D call only, with no check against the DNA. TRBV21-1 is a pseudogene locus. CDR3 size: 20 residues.

The rearrangement joins TRBV9 to TRBJ1-4; D unresolved. The CDR3 has 16 residues. Trimming left V 0 bases short and J 0 bases short, with 9 bases between. Germline CDR1 is SGDLS and CDR2 is YYNGEE. The CDR3 loop reads CASSVGAAATNEKLFF. For the CDR3, the DNA is TGTGCCAGCAGCGTAGGGGCAGCTGCAACTAATGAAAAACTGTTTTTT.

This chain joins TRBV11-2 and TRBJ2-1; 7 nucleotides line up with TRBD1. The CDR3 consists of 15 residues. Germline lookup yields CDR1 SGHAT and CDR2 FQNNGV. The junction had 9 bases not matched to a gene; V was cut back by 3 bases and J by 7 bases. The CDR3 nucleotides read TGTGCCAGCAGCTTCCCAGGGGGACCCCCGAATGAGCAGTTCTTC. It translates to CASSFPGGPPNEQFF.

This chain uses TRBV10-3 with TRBJ1-5, with 12 nucleotides matching TRBD1. The CDR3 length is 15 residues. The trim removed 4 bases at V and 6 bases at J, leaving 4 bases unmatched. Germline-derived CDR1 and CDR2 are ENHRY and SYGVKD. The CDR3 DNA sequence: TGTGCCATCAGTGCGGGACAGGGGGCTGGTCAGCCCCAGCATTTT. Amino acid sequence: CAISAGQGAGQPQHF.